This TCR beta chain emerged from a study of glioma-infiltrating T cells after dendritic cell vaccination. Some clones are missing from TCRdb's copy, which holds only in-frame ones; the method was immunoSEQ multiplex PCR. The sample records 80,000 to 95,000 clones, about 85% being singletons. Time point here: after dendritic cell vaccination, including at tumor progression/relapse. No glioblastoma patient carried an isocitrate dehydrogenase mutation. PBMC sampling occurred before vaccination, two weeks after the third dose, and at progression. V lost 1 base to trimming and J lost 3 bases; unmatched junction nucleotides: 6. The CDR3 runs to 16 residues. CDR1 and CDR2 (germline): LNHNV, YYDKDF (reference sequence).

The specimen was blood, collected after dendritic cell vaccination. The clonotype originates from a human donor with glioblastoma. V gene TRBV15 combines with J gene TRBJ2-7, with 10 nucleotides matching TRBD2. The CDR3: CATSRALAGVFYEQYF. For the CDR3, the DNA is TGTGCCACCAGCAGAGCCCTAGCGGGAGTATTCTACGAGCAGTACTTC.